The sequence of this T cell receptor beta chain was determined in a study of long-term antiretroviral therapy in people with HIV. It was version v3.0 of the immunoSEQ assay that was run at survey level. Sequencing was performed with immunoSEQ multiplex PCR; in TCRdb, only in-frame clones are kept and a portion is missing. The table lists about 16,000 clones, about 81% of them singletons. Trimming cost V 3 bases and J 10 bases, with 14 bases left between them. The length of the CDR3 is 13 residues. Germline values: CDR1 MNHNS, CDR2 SASEGT. The chain joins TRBV6-1 to TRBJ2-3; D uncertain. The source is a woman aged 40 to 55 with HIV. Sequenced material: unsorted PBMCs, taken 3.1 to 3.3 years after starting antiretroviral therapy. The CDR3 sequence is CASSDLEALAQYF. The CDR3 region has the DNA TGTGCCAGCAGTGACCTAGAGGCACTGGCGCAGTATTTT.